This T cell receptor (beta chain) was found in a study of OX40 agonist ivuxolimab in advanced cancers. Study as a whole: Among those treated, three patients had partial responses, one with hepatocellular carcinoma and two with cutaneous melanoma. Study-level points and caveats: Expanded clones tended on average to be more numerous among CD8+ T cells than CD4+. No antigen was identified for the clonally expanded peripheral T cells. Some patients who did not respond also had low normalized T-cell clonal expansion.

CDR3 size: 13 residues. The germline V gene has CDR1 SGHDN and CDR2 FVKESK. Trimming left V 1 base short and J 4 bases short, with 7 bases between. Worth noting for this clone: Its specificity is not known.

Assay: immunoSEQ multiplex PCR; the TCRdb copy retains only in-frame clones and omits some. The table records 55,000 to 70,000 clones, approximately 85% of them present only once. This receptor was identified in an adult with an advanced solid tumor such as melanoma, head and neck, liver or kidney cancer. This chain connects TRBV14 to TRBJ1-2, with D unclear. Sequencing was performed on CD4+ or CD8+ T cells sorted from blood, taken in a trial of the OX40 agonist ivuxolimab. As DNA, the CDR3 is TGTGCCAGCAGCCAAGGATGGCTCTATGGCTACACCTTC. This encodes CASSQGWLYGYTF.